This TCR beta chain was captured in a study of CD8+ T cells in alopecia areata. Extracted RNA was reverse transcribed into cDNA, the sequencing template. The protocol was immunoSEQ multiplex PCR, while the TCRdb copy is restricted to in-frame clones and leaves out a portion. Here the sample spans some 160,000 clones, approximately 65% being singletons. This CDR3 comprises 13 residues. V was trimmed by 0 bases and J by 7 bases, leaving 10 bases between them. Germline V CDR1 and CDR2: SGDLS, YYNGEE. Specified treatment: oral pan-JAK inhibitor, 5-10 mg twice daily. This sequence originates from a human donor with alopecia areata. This chain uses TRBV9 with TRBJ1-2, with D possibly being TRBD1 (6 bases). The sample in question was CD4+ T cells sorted from blood, obtained at week 4, from a patient treated with tofacitinib. CDR3 residues: CASSVGQAAGYTF. CDR3 coding DNA: TGTGCCAGCAGCGTAGGACAGGCTGCTGGCTACACCTTC.